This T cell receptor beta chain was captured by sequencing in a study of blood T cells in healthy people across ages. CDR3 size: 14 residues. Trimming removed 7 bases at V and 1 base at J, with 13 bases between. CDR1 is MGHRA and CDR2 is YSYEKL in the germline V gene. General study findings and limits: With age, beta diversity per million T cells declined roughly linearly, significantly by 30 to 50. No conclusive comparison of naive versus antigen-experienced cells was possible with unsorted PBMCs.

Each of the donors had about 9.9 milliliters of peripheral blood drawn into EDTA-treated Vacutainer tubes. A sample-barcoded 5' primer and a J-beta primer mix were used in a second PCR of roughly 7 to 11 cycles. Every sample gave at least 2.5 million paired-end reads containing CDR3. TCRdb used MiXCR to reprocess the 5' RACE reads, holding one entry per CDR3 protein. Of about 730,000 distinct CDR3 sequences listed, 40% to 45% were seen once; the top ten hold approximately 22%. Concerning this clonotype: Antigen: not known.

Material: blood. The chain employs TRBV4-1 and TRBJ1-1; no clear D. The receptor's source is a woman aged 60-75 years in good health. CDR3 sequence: CASTRVSRNTEAFF. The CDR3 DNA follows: TGCGCCAGCACCCGCGTGAGTCGGAACACTGAAGCTTTCTTT.